This T cell receptor (beta chain) was recorded in a study of blood T cells in healthy people across ages. Overall study results and limits: Investigators viewed diversity estimates from one million T cells as underestimates, the study reported. In older individuals, TCR beta diversity per million T cells was lower, falling roughly linearly with age.

The CDR3 contains 15 residues. CDR1 is SGHTA, CDR2 FQGNSA, per germline. After removal of 5 bases from V and 2 bases from J, the junction contained 5 bases not matched to a gene. Only a few counts were recorded for this clonotype. Antigen specificity is unknown. Using a J-beta primer mix together with a sample-barcoded 5' primer, a second PCR was run for roughly 6 to 11 cycles. A template-switch adaptor containing 12 random nucleotides labeled each cDNA molecule. TCRdb passed the 5' RACE reads through MiXCR, listing each CDR3 protein once. The profile shows 850,000 to 1,100,000 distinct CDR3 sequences, less than 45% of them singletons.

This TCR was recovered from a man younger than 35 in good health. Source material: blood. The chain employs TRBV7-2 and TRBJ1-4; 7 bases fit TRBD1. DNA for the CDR3: TGTGCCAGCAGCGGGGACAGCACTACTAATGAAAAACTGTTTTTT. It specifies CASSGDSTTNEKLFF.